Listed below are T cell receptor beta chains from one sample, sequenced in a study of blood T cells in healthy people across ages. From the 5' RACE reads, TCRdb called clonotypes with MiXCR, one entry per CDR3 protein. The data contain 700,000 to 850,000 distinct CDR3 sequences, 30% to 45% of them seen just once; the ten biggest clones take up 13%. The sequenced material came from blood. All receptors come from a man in his late teens or twenties in good health. The CDR3 runs from the conserved cysteine through the conserved F or W. Each record gives: CDR3 length, D gene, V gene, clone size, J gene, CDR3 DNA, CDR3 protein. A D gene is named only where the DNA matches it firmly. Size is omitted from some rows. Given values are once, few, many or a class for expanded clones.

13,.,TRBV6-2/TRBV6-3,few,TRBJ1-2,TGTGCCAGCAGGCCCGGAGGCAGGGCCGGCTACACCTTC,CASRPGGRAGYTF
12,.,TRBV29-1,.,TRBJ1-1,TGCAGCGCCTCTGACGGGAACACTGAAGCTTTCTTT,CSASDGNTEAFF
16,.,TRBV4-3,.,TRBJ2-7,TGCGCCAGCAGCCAAGAGGGGTCAGGGGACTACAATGAGCAGTACTTC,CASSQEGSGDYNEQYF
16,.,TRBV7-2,.,TRBJ1-2,TGTGCCAGCAGCTCCTCTTCAGGGGCAACTTCGGTTGGCTACACCTTC,CASSSSSGATSVGYTF
17,TRBD2,TRBV7-8,few,TRBJ2-1,TGTGCCAGCAGCCCTTCCCGGCTAGCGGGGATATACAATGAGCAGTTCTTC,CASSPSRLAGIYNEQFF
14,.,TRBV20-1,many,TRBJ2-3,TGCAGTGCTAGAGTGCAGGGACGCACAGATACGCAGTATTTT,CSARVQGRTDTQYF
16,.,TRBV14,.,TRBJ1-2,TGTGCCAGCAGCCCTTCTAGGGGCAGATTCAACTATGGCTACACCTTC,CASSPSRGRFNYGYTF
16,.,TRBV27,.,TRBJ1-1,TGTGCCAGCAGTTTACAGGACAGCTCTGGGCACACTGAAGCTTTCTTT,CASSLQDSSGHTEAFF
14,.,TRBV10-2,.,TRBJ2-5,TGCGCCAGCAGTGATAGCGGTTACCAAGAGACCCAGTACTTC,CASSDSGYQETQYF
16,.,TRBV4-1,.,TRBJ2-7,TGCGCCAGCAGCCAAAGAATCCCCGTAGGAACCTACGAGCAGTACTTC,CASSQRIPVGTYEQYF
13,.,TRBV6-2/TRBV6-3,few,TRBJ1-1,TGTGCCAGCAACCACGTGGGAATCACTGAAGCTTTCTTT,CASNHVGITEAFF
14,.,TRBV3-1,few,TRBJ1-1,TGTGCCAGCAGCCAAGATCAGGTGAACACTGAAGCTTTCTTT,CASSQDQVNTEAFF
14,.,TRBV20-1,few,TRBJ2-5,TGCAGTGCGAGGACGCTTATATCAGGGGAGACCCAGTACTTC,CSARTLISGETQYF
13,.,TRBV20-1,few,TRBJ2-3,TGCAGTGCTCAACGGAGTGACACAGATACGCAGTATTTT,CSAQRSDTDTQYF
16,.,TRBV12-3/TRBV12-4,.,TRBJ1-3,TGTGCCAGCAGTTTAGCAGGGGCAGTCTCTGGAAACACCATATATTTT,CASSLAGAVSGNTIYF
15,.,TRBV12-3/TRBV12-4,.,TRBJ1-4,TGTGCCGGCAGTCCAACGGGACCGCGTAATGAAAAACTGTTTTTT,CAGSPTGPRNEKLFF
15,.,TRBV5-6,.,TRBJ2-3,TGTGCCAGCAGCCTAGGACGGGGTATCACAGATACGCAGTATTTT,CASSLGRGITDTQYF
17,TRBD1,TRBV27,.,TRBJ2-6,TGTGCCAGCAGGGGGACAGGTGATACCTCTGGGGCCAACGTCCTGACTTTC,CASRGTGDTSGANVLTF
15,.,TRBV5-1,many,TRBJ2-5,TGCGCCAGCAGTCGTGCTCAGGGAACCCAAGAGACCCAGTACTTC,CASSRAQGTQETQYF
15,.,TRBV12-3/TRBV12-4,.,TRBJ1-1,TGTGCCAGCAGTTACGCGGGACACGTGAACACTGAAGCTTTCTTT,CASSYAGHVNTEAFF
16,TRBD1,TRBV20-1,few,TRBJ2-7,TGCAGTGCTAGGGGGGATCGGGACAGGGTCGTCAATGAGCAGTACTTC,CSARGDRDRVVNEQYF
15,.,TRBV13,many,TRBJ2-1,TGTGCCAGCAGCTTAGGACAAGGGACGGGCAATGAGCAGTTCTTC,CASSLGQGTGNEQFF
15,TRBD2,TRBV9,.,TRBJ2-7,TGTGCCAGCAGCCCCGCTAGCGGGAGGGCCTACGAGCAGTACTTC,CASSPASGRAYEQYF
14,.,TRBV28,few,TRBJ1-6,TGTGCCAGCAGTTTTCTTGACAGGAATTCACCCCTCCACTTT,CASSFLDRNSPLHF
14,.,TRBV6-5,few,TRBJ1-1,TGTGCCAGCAGTTTCCTACAGGGAGGCACTGAAGCTTTCTTT,CASSFLQGGTEAFF
15,.,TRBV3-1,.,TRBJ2-7,TGTGCCAGCAGCCAAGGGCGAGCCGGGAACAATGAGCAGTACTTC,CASSQGRAGNNEQYF
14,.,TRBV6-2/TRBV6-3,few,TRBJ1-5,TGTGCCAGCAGTTTGGACAGAAATAATCAGCCCCAGCATTTT,CASSLDRNNQPQHF
16,.,TRBV12-3/TRBV12-4,few,TRBJ2-4,TGTGCCAGCAGTTTTTTCGGGTTGGACCTCAAAAACATTCAGTACTTC,CASSFFGLDLKNIQYF
15,TRBD1,TRBV5-1,.,TRBJ1-6,TGCGCCAGCAGCACTCGGACAGGGTGGCTATCACCCCTCCACTTT,CASSTRTGWLSPLHF
10,.,TRBV28,once,TRBJ1-5,TGTGCCATCGGTGAGCAGCCCCAGCATTTT,CAIGEQPQHF
14,.,TRBV3-1,.,TRBJ1-6,TGTGCCAGCAGCCATGGACAGAGGGGATCACCCCTCCACTTT,CASSHGQRGSPLHF
14,.,TRBV15,.,TRBJ2-7,TGTGCCACCAGCAGAGTAACTAACCTCAATGAGCAGTACTTC,CATSRVTNLNEQYF
14,.,TRBV6-2/TRBV6-3,many,TRBJ2-3,TGTGCCAGCACCATCTTTCCAAGCACAGATACGCAGTATTTT,CASTIFPSTDTQYF
11,.,TRBV20-1,many,TRBJ2-3,TGCAGTGCCTCACTAGACGATACGCAGTATTTT,CSASLDDTQYF
14,.,TRBV12-3/TRBV12-4,many,TRBJ2-3,TGTGCCAGCAGTCTCCAAAGGGGCTCAGATACGCAGTATTTT,CASSLQRGSDTQYF
11,.,TRBV29-1,.,TRBJ2-1,TGCAGCGCCCCCGAGCGCAATGAGCAGTTCTTC,CSAPERNEQFF
15,TRBD2,TRBV10-3,.,TRBJ2-1,TGTGCCATCACCCTTGGACTAGGAGGGCTCAATGAGCAGTTCTTC,CAITLGLGGLNEQFF
14,TRBD1,TRBV9,.,TRBJ2-3,TGTGCCAGCAGCAGGGGGACAGATTCAGATACGCAGTATTTT,CASSRGTDSDTQYF
15,TRBD2,TRBV2,.,TRBJ2-1,TGTGCCAGCAGTGCGGGACTAGCGGGGGGAGGGGAGCAGTTCTTC,CASSAGLAGGGEQFF
16,TRBD1,TRBV7-8,.,TRBJ1-4,TGTGCCAGCAGCAAACGACAGGGGTCAACTAATGAAAAACTGTTTTTT,CASSKRQGSTNEKLFF
15,.,TRBV5-1,.,TRBJ1-1,TGCGCCAGCAGCTCCGACACCGGGACAATCGCTGAAGCTTTCTTT,CASSSDTGTIAEAFF
15,.,TRBV20-1,.,TRBJ1-1,TGCAGTGCTAGAGTAGGTCAGGGGCGGATGACTGAAGCTTTCTTT,CSARVGQGRMTEAFF
12,.,TRBV6-2/TRBV6-3,few,TRBJ2-1,TGTGCCAGCAGTACCCACTACAATGAGCAGTTCTTC,CASSTHYNEQFF